The T cell receptor beta chain described here comes from a study of persistence of HIV-infected CD4 T cells. The V gene lost 4 bases and the J gene lost 4 bases, with 16 bases spanning the gap. In germline, CDR1 is MNHNY, CDR2 SVGAGI (reference sequence). There are 15 residues in the CDR3. The immunoSEQ assay was version 4, run in survey mode. Repertoires were generated with immunoSEQ multiplex PCR, while TCRdb's copy carries only in-frame clones and drops some. The sample lists about 46,000 clones, just under 90% seen once, with more than 2.5% in the top ten. Concerning this clone: The target antigen is unknown.

Anti-CD3/anti-CD28 beads served as a nonspecific positive control stimulus. Responding CD4+ T cells were sorted by upregulation of both CD40 ligand and CD69. For at least 4 years, plasma HIV-1 RNA was undetectable (<50 copies/mL). The sequence came from an adult woman with HIV who was CMV-seropositive. The V and J genes are TRBV6-6 and TRBJ1-2, with D unclear. Sequencing used CD4+ T cells sorted from PBMCs after roughly 20-hour stimulation, obtained from a patient who received antiretroviral therapy. The CDR3 DNA reads TGTGCCAGCAGTTGCACCCACCGAGACACCTATGGCTACACCTTC. Its translation: CASSCTHRDTYGYTF.